A selection of T cell receptor beta chains follows, all from one sample in a study of blood T cell repertoires in COVID-19. Sequenced by immunoSEQ multiplex PCR; TCRdb stores in-frame clones only, minus some. Among 7,500 to 8,500 clones listed, 70% to 85% were seen once. The source material was peripheral blood. The receptors originated from a human donor with active COVID-19. The donor label of this sample is uncertain. CDR3s include the opening cysteine and the closing phenylalanine or tryptophan. The order of the fields is V gene, CDR3 protein.

v_gene: TRBV29-1
CDR3aa: CSVGDAFVETQYF

v_gene: TRBV27
CDR3aa: CASSLVGGGINEQFF

v_gene: TRBV30
CDR3aa: CAWSIPGQGETQYF

v_gene: TRBV25-1
CDR3aa: CASSQGGSSTDTQYF

v_gene: TRBV12-3/TRBV12-4
CDR3aa: CASSLTGHQPQHF

v_gene: TRBV11-3
CDR3aa: CASSFEGASYNSPLHF

v_gene: TRBV19
CDR3aa: CASSIGDRGYGYTF

v_gene: TRBV5-7
CDR3aa: CASSSRGGTSGSHYEQYF

v_gene: TRBV6-5
CDR3aa: CASRSGTANSPLHF

v_gene: TRBV18
CDR3aa: CASSPNGELVTF

v_gene: TRBV2
CDR3aa: CASSSRAGSVGQYF

v_gene: TRBV28
CDR3aa: CASSLDGGTGTEAFF

v_gene: TRBV3-1/TRBV3-2
CDR3aa: CASSQGTNAGNTIYF

v_gene: TRBV19
CDR3aa: CASSPDRANQPQHF

v_gene: TRBV9
CDR3aa: CASSPLGETGEQFF

v_gene: TRBV7-9
CDR3aa: CASSDKWASGRNSYEQYF

v_gene: TRBV28
CDR3aa: CASSPLGSTDTQYF

v_gene: TRBV6-5
CDR3aa: CASSPGYYEQYF

v_gene: TRBV28
CDR3aa: CASSFWAGGTYNEQFF

v_gene: TRBV7-3
CDR3aa: CASSTGGSSYNEQFF

v_gene: TRBV27
CDR3aa: CASSPTVAGEQYF

v_gene: TRBV5-6
CDR3aa: CASSLGLAGGFEARAQYF

v_gene: TRBV5-1
CDR3aa: CASSLEVTGNTEAFF

v_gene: TRBV7-9
CDR3aa: CASSLAGASGNQPQHF

v_gene: TRBV27
CDR3aa: CASSAPQGSGTDTQYF

v_gene: TRBV10-3
CDR3aa: CAITRRPNEQFF

v_gene: TRBV5-4
CDR3aa: CASSLAGQPSGNTIYF

v_gene: TRBV18
CDR3aa: CASSPGLGNTEAFF

v_gene: TRBV3-1/TRBV3-2
CDR3aa: CASSQGSGGWFF

v_gene: TRBV5-1
CDR3aa: CASSAGQEKETQYF

v_gene: TRBV11-3
CDR3aa: CASSLDPPGEQYF

v_gene: TRBV18
CDR3aa: CASATPRGGEGNGYTF

v_gene: TRBV30
CDR3aa: CASDTGELFF

v_gene: TRBV5-1
CDR3aa: CASSFENRDYYNEQFF

v_gene: TRBV10-3
CDR3aa: CAISGRQGADQPQHF

v_gene: TRBV25-1
CDR3aa: CASGQAGDYNEQFF

v_gene: TRBV5-4
CDR3aa: CASSLKTGGRTNEKLFF

v_gene: TRBV9
CDR3aa: CASSGQGSGTGELFF

v_gene: TRBV12-3/TRBV12-4
CDR3aa: CASSLMGSGEQFF

v_gene: TRBV10-2
CDR3aa: CASSESGVNQPQHF

v_gene: TRBV6-2/TRBV6-3
CDR3aa: CASSKYSGSSYNEQFF

v_gene: TRBV4-2
CDR3aa: CASSQESSGPYNEQFF

v_gene: TRBV29-1
CDR3aa: CSVGQGHTQYF

v_gene: TRBV7-8
CDR3aa: CASSFLSGINTGELFF

v_gene: TRBV5-1
CDR3aa: CASSLALAGGWETQYF

v_gene: TRBV4-2
CDR3aa: CASSQDERQGMGNTIYF

v_gene: TRBV9
CDR3aa: CASSVASGGGSYNEQFF

v_gene: TRBV5-1
CDR3aa: CASSFVLAGTRAYEQYF

v_gene: TRBV9
CDR3aa: CASSVPLATGANVLTF

v_gene: TRBV6-5
CDR3aa: CASRGQGVSYEQYF

v_gene: TRBV11-3
CDR3aa: CASSQPGDPPGNTIYF

v_gene: TRBV10-3
CDR3aa: CAPCGRTAFHEQYF

v_gene: TRBV19
CDR3aa: CASRQTSGSSDEQFF

v_gene: TRBV7-2
CDR3aa: CASSFFRGLAESYEQYF